These 27 T cell receptor beta chains came from one sample sequenced in a study of shared clonotypes between healthy human individuals. The assay was immunoSEQ multiplex PCR, and TCRdb's table has in-frame clones only and misses some. The sample yields around 2,000,000 clones, about 93% seen once. Only CD45RO-negative cells positively selected for CCR7 counted as naive CD8 cells, so terminally differentiated effector memory CD45RA+ cells were excluded. The sample consisted of naive CD8+ T cells from PBMCs. The receptors come from a man aged 18 to 30 in good health. Some clones in this sample may be carry-over from other donors' samples.

This chain uses TRBV15 with TRBJ2-2; no firm D call. Germline V gene data show CDR1 as LNHNV and CDR2 as YYDKDF (reference sequence). The CDR3 is 14 residues long. Trimming removed 5 bases at V and 11 bases at J, with 18 bases between. CDR3 in amino acids: CATSLQTTGNELFF. CDR3 in DNA: TGTGCCACCAGCTTACAAACGACGGGCAATGAGCTGTTTTTT. Using reference TRBV15 and TRBJ2-2 for the parts outside the CDR3, the full variable domain is DAMVIQNPRYQVTQFGKPVTLSCSQTLNHNVMYWYQQKSSQAPKLLFHYYDKDFNNEADTPDNFQSRRPNTSFCFLDIRSPGLGDTAMYLCATSLQTTGNELFFGEGSRLTVL.

The rearrangement links TRBV7-9 to TRBJ2-1; 9 bases agree with TRBD2. From germline, CDR1 is SEHNR and CDR2 FQNEAQ (reference sequence). This CDR3 is 16 amino acids long. The V and J ends lost 3 bases and 10 bases, in that order; junction bases with no gene match: 13. DNA of the CDR3: TGTGCCAGCAGCTTGGCGGTAGCGGGAGAACCCAGAGAGCAGTTCTTC. It is translated as CASSLAVAGEPREQFF.

The rearrangement links TRBV13 to TRBJ2-6; 8 positions match TRBD1. Germline V gene data show CDR1 as PRHDT and CDR2 as FYEKMQ (reference sequence). V trimming: 5 bases; J trimming: 4 bases; junction bases outside the gene matches: 7. The CDR3 is 16 residues long. The CDR3 DNA follows: TGTGCCAGCAGCGCCCCAGGGGGCAACGGGGCCAACGTCCTGACTTTC. It encodes CASSAPGGNGANVLTF.

This chain joins TRBV5-6 and TRBJ2-7; D possibly corresponds to TRBD2 (6 bases). The CDR3 contains 16 residues. With 1 base removed from V and 3 bases from J, the gap between germline ends came to 17 bases. Germline CDR1 SGHDT, CDR2 YYEEEE. CDR3 residues: CASSLMVRRGIYEQYF. As DNA, the CDR3 is TGTGCCAGCAGCTTGATGGTCCGGCGGGGAATCTACGAGCAGTACTTC.

This chain links TRBV28 with TRBJ2-5; D unresolved. Trimming took off 2 bases at V and 5 bases at J, with 9 bases between the two ends. Germline V gene sequence: CDR1 MDHEN, CDR2 SYDVKM. This CDR3 spans 13 amino acids. CDR3 nucleotides: TGTGCCAGCAGTTTAGGTACTGATGAGACCCAGTACTTC. Translated, it gives CASSLGTDETQYF. Full variable domain (outside the CDR3, taken from reference TRBV28 and TRBJ2-5): DVKVTQSSRYLVKRTGEKVFLECVQDMDHENMFWYRQDPGLGLRLIYFSYDVKMKEKGDIPEGYSVSREKKERFSLILESASTNQTSMYLCASSLGTDETQYFGPGTRLLVL.

This chain uses TRBV6-1 with TRBJ2-2, with 10 bases aligning to TRBD1. The germline V gene encodes CDR1 MNHNS and CDR2 SASEGT. V was pared by 1 base and J by 5 bases, with 4 bases of the junction left unmatched. This CDR3 has 16 amino acids. CDR3 protein: CASSEEWTGGTGELFF. The CDR3 DNA reads TGTGCCAGCAGTGAAGAGTGGACAGGGGGAACCGGGGAGCTGTTTTTT.

The rearrangement links TRBV29-1 to TRBJ2-7; possibly TRBD1 for D (5 bases). This CDR3 is 12 amino acids long. Germline V gene sequence: CDR1 SQVTM, CDR2 ANQGSEA. Trimming took off 3 bases at V and 2 bases at J, with 8 bases between the two ends. The CDR3 DNA follows: TGCAGCGTTGAGTCAGGGACCTACGAGCAGTACTTC. Protein: CSVESGTYEQYF.

The rearrangement joins TRBV5-1 to TRBJ2-1; D is undetermined. V was shortened by 4 bases and J by 5 bases, with 13 bases between the two germline ends. Germline assignment: CDR1 SGHRS and CDR2 YFSETQ. The CDR3 is 14 residues long. CDR3 bases: TGCGCCAGCAGCCAACGCGGCGGAAACAATGAGCAGTTCTTC. Amino acids: CASSQRGGNNEQFF. The full variable domain, rest sourced from reference TRBV5-1 and TRBJ2-1, is KAGVTQTPRYLIKTRGQQVTLSCSPISGHRSVSWYQQTPGQGLQFLFEYFSETQRNKGNFPGRFSGRQFSNSRSEMNVSTLELGDSALYLCASSQRGGNNEQFFGPGTRLTVL.

The chain couples TRBV7-2 to TRBJ1-2; D perhaps matches TRBD1 (6 bases). CDR1 and CDR2 (germline): SGHTA, FQGNSA. V gave up 0 bases and J gave up 6 bases, with 11 bases separating them. The CDR3 extends over 14 amino acids. The DNA of the CDR3 is TGTGCCAGCAGCTTAGCAGCCAAGGGGGATGGCTACACCTTC. As protein: CASSLAAKGDGYTF.

The chain couples TRBV2 to TRBJ2-1, with TRBD1 identical over 9 bases. V dropped 2 bases and J dropped 2; count of bases not matched to a gene: 10. Per germline, CDR1 SNHLY and CDR2 FYNNEI. The CDR3 has 18 residues. This CDR3 is CASSEWGTGSSAYNEQFF. For the CDR3, the DNA is TGTGCCAGCAGTGAATGGGGGACAGGGTCGAGCGCCTACAATGAGCAGTTCTTC.

The V gene is TRBV5-1, the J gene TRBJ2-5; 11 bases match TRBD1. J lost 5 bases, V lost 4 bases, and 10 bases had no gene match. This CDR3 has 16 residues. The germline gives CDR1 SGHRS, CDR2 YFSETQ. The CDR3 sequence: CASSGRDRGFLETQYF. As DNA, the CDR3 is TGCGCCAGCAGCGGCCGGGACAGGGGGTTCTTGGAGACCCAGTACTTC.

This clone was recorded once. The chain uses TRBV28 and TRBJ2-7; no clear D gene. The CDR3 spans 17 residues. Germline lookup yields CDR1 MDHEN and CDR2 SYDVKM. V was shortened by 5 bases and J by 2 bases, with 22 bases between the two germline ends. CDR3 residues: CASSPTTTGSITYEQYF. The CDR3 DNA reads as TGTGCCAGCAGTCCAACAACGACTGGGTCGATTACCTACGAGCAGTACTTC.

J is TRBJ2-7 and V is TRBV4-1, with 10 bases that match TRBD1. The CDR3 is made up of 16 amino acids. The trim removed 3 bases at V and 6 bases at J, leaving 11 bases unmatched. Germline CDR1 is MGHRA and CDR2 is YSYEKL. The CDR3 loop is CASSQTISGQGFEQYF. DNA of the CDR3: TGCGCCAGCAGCCAGACTATTTCGGGACAGGGGTTCGAGCAGTACTTC.

The V and J genes are TRBV5-1 and TRBJ2-3, with 10 bases matching TRBD2. The germline V gene has CDR1 SGHRS and CDR2 YFSETQ. J lost 4 bases, V lost 0 bases, and 2 bases had no gene match. This CDR3 is built from 15 residues. The CDR3 loop is CASSLVLAGADTQYF. In DNA, the CDR3 is TGCGCCAGCAGCTTGGTGCTAGCGGGAGCAGATACGCAGTATTTT.

V gene TRBV7-2 combines with J gene TRBJ2-1, with 8 bases aligning to TRBD2. Germline CDR1 reads SGHTA; CDR2 reads FQGNSA. Trimming removed 5 bases from V and 9 bases from J; junction bases left unmatched: 3. The CDR3 extends over 12 amino acids. CDR3 amino acids: CASSPAGGEQFF. The CDR3 DNA follows: TGTGCCAGCAGCCCCGCGGGAGGTGAGCAGTTCTTC.

The V gene is TRBV15, the J gene TRBJ2-7, with 9 bases identical to TRBD1. In germline, CDR1 is LNHNV, CDR2 YYDKDF (reference sequence). J gave up 6 bases and V 5 bases, and 8 bases lay outside the gene matches. CDR3 length: 14 residues. CDR3 coding DNA: TGTGCCACCAGCTCGGGACAGGGATTGAGCGAGCAGTACTTC. As protein: CATSSGQGLSEQYF.

The J gene is TRBJ2-1, the V gene TRBV9, with D perhaps matching TRBD1 (6 bases). Between the trimmed V and J ends, which lost 3 bases and 10 bases, there was a span of 11 bases. Germline loops: CDR1 SGDLS, CDR2 YYNGEE. The CDR3 length is 12 residues. The CDR3: CASSEGEREQFF. In DNA, the CDR3 is TGTGCCAGCAGCGAGGGGGAGAGGGAGCAGTTCTTC.

The chain carries TRBV6-5 and TRBJ2-1; 11 nucleotides line up with TRBD2. CDR3 length: 16 residues. With V trimmed by 4 bases and J by 2 bases, 4 bases remained unmatched. Germline lookup yields CDR1 MNHEY and CDR2 SVGAGI. The CDR3 spells CASSWGLAETYNEQFF. The CDR3, as DNA: TGTGCCAGCAGTTGGGGACTAGCGGAGACCTACAATGAGCAGTTCTTC.

This chain joins TRBV28 and TRBJ2-7; D gene ambiguous. Germline CDR1 and CDR2: MDHEN and SYDVKM. The CDR3 runs 14 residues. V lost 6 bases and J 0 bases, leaving 12 bases between the germline ends. CDR3 DNA sequence: TGTGCCAGCAGCCCAATGTACGGCTCCTACGAGCAGTACTTC. Protein: CASSPMYGSYEQYF.

About this clone: Compared with germline, one end of the junction differs, possibly owing to a read error. The V call is TRBV28, the J call TRBJ2-1, with D possibly matching TRBD1 (6 bases). This CDR3 spans 14 amino acids. The V gene's germline CDR1 is MDHEN and CDR2 SYDVKM. CDR3 region: CASSLTYRDNEQFF. For the CDR3, the DNA is TGTGCCAGCAGTCTTACTTACAGGGACAACGAGCAGTTCTTC.

The chain carries TRBV6-1 and TRBJ2-2; 11 bases are a match to TRBD2. J gave up 5 bases and V 2 bases, and 7 bases lay outside the gene matches. This CDR3 comprises 17 residues. The V gene's germline CDR1 is MNHNS and CDR2 SASEGT. CDR3: CASSEISGRALTGELFF. DNA for the CDR3: TGTGCCAGCAGTGAAATTAGCGGGAGGGCCTTGACCGGGGAGCTGTTTTTT.

This chain uses TRBV9 with TRBJ2-1, with 11 bases lining up with TRBD2. Trimming removed 2 bases from V and 7 bases from J; junction bases left unmatched: 8. The CDR3 extends over 16 amino acids. Germline lookup yields CDR1 SGDLS and CDR2 YYNGEE. CDR3 sequence (DNA): TGTGCCAGCAGCGTTACTAGCGGGAGACTAGAGAATGAGCAGTTCTTC. It translates to CASSVTSGRLENEQFF.

This clone was seen only a few times. This chain links TRBV30 with TRBJ1-1; no reliable D call. Germline-derived CDR1 and CDR2 are GTSNPN and SVGIG (reference sequence). This CDR3 comprises 13 residues. Trimming removed 1 base at V and 6 bases at J, with 12 bases between. CDR3 residues: CAWSGSVASEAFF. CDR3 DNA sequence: TGTGCCTGGAGTGGGTCGGTCGCCTCTGAAGCTTTCTTT.

The genes are TRBV7-9 and TRBJ1-5, with TRBD1 matching 7 bases. CDR3 length: 16 amino acids. V dropped 5 bases and J dropped 1; count of bases not matched to a gene: 8. Germline V lookup: CDR1 SEHNR, CDR2 FQNEAQ (reference sequence). The CDR3 DNA reads as TGTGCCAGCAGCGCGTACAGGGGATTGAGCAATCAGCCCCAGCATTTT. Translating it yields CASSAYRGLSNQPQHF.

As regards this clone: The sample contains more than one DNA sequence encoding this CDR3. The genes are TRBV27 and TRBJ2-2; 10 bases are a match to TRBD2. V trimming: 4 bases; J trimming: 8 bases; junction bases outside the gene matches: 7. The CDR3 is 15 residues long. Germline CDR1 reads MNHEY; CDR2 reads SMNVEV (reference sequence). Here the CDR3 reads CASSSSGRAGGELFF. The DNA for the CDR3 is TGTGCCAGCAGTTCGAGCGGGAGGGCCGGGGGGGAGCTGTTTTTT.

V and J are TRBV7-9 and TRBJ1-4, with 7 bases aligning to TRBD1. This CDR3 is built from 15 residues. Germline V gene data show CDR1 as SEHNR and CDR2 as FQNEAQ (reference sequence). V gave up 6 bases and J gave up 3 bases; unmatched junction bases: 7. The CDR3 spells CASSWPGGANEKLFF. The CDR3 DNA follows: TGTGCCAGCAGTTGGCCAGGGGGGGCTAATGAAAAACTGTTTTTT.

The rearrangement links TRBV27 to TRBJ2-1; 12 positions match TRBD2. The junction had 15 bases not matched to a gene; V was cut back by 6 bases and J by 0 bases. The CDR3 contains 20 residues. Per the germline V gene, CDR1 is MNHEY and CDR2 is SMNVEV (reference sequence). Written as DNA, the CDR3 is TGTGCCAGCAGCGGATCACTAGGGACTAGCGGGTCTAGCTCCTACAATGAGCAGTTCTTC. Translated, it gives CASSGSLGTSGSSSYNEQFF.